The clone carrying this TCR beta chain has a count of ten or more. The data are from a study of T cells after yellow fever vaccination. Germline V gene sequence: CDR1 SGHTA, CDR2 FQGNSA. Trimming pared 5 bases from V and 1 base from J, leaving 11 bases between. The CDR3 is 15 amino acids. TCRdb re-analysed the 5' RACE reads in MiXCR, keeping a single row per CDR3 protein. This sample has some 340,000 distinct CDR3 sequences, with roughly 4% found just once. Sequenced material: PBMCs, taken 5 days after the yellow fever booster vaccination. The receptor's source is a man between 18 and 35 years old who received the YFV17D yellow fever vaccine. The rearrangement links TRBV7-2 to TRBJ2-2; D not certain. The CDR3 DNA reads as TGTGCCAGCAGCCAATCGGGCAGGAACACCGGGGAGCTGTTTTTT. It is translated as CASSQSGRNTGELFF.